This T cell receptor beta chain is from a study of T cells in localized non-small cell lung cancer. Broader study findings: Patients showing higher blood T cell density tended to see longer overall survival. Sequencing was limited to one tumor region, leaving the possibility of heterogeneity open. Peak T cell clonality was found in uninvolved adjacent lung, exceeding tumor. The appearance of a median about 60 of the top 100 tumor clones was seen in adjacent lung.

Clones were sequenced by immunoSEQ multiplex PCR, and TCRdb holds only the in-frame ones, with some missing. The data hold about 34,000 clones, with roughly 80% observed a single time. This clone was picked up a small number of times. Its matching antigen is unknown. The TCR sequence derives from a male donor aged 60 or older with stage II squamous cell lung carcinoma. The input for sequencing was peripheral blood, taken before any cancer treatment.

In DNA, the CDR3 is TGTGCCATCAGTGAGTCGAGGGGGTACTCCTACGAGCAGTACTTC. This sequence encodes CAISESRGYSYEQYF. The rearrangement uses TRBV10-3 and TRBJ2-7; TRBD1 is a possible D gene (6 bases). CDR3 length equals 15 residues. Germline V gene data show CDR1 as ENHRY and CDR2 as SYGVKD. Trimming removed 0 bases at V and 0 bases at J, with 9 bases between.